This T cell receptor beta chain appears in the sequencing data of a study of T cell responses to AZD1222 COVID-19 vaccine. In germline, CDR1 is LGHDT, CDR2 YNNKEL (reference sequence). Trimming removed 4 bases at V and 7 bases at J, with 20 bases between. The CDR3 has 15 residues. Assay used: immunoSEQ multiplex PCR; TCRdb lists only in-frame clones, some missing. This sample has some 120,000 clones, with 70% to 90% found just once. This chain connects TRBV3-1 (or the pseudogene TRBV3-2) to TRBJ2-7; D call uncertain. The material was peripheral blood, obtained on day 0 of AZD1222 vaccination. This clonotype was obtained from an adult in good health. CDR3 sequence reads: CASSPRAGTPREQYF. The CDR3 bases are TGTGCCAGCAGCCCCCGGGCAGGAACACCACGGGAGCAGTACTTC.